One T cell receptor (beta chain) is described in this entry. Its matching antigen is unknown. This specimen comes from a study of a mutant IDH1 vaccine in newly diagnosed glioma. Study background: Each patient was administered eight vaccinations, scheduled in weeks 1, 3, 5, 7, 11, 15, 19 and 23. The therapy given earlier, which was standard therapy, consisted of radiotherapy, temozolomide, or both, and most of the patients received both. Investigators started vaccination 4-6 weeks after radiotherapy alone, or with temozolomide cycles. Whole-study results and caveats: Pseudoprogression apparently tracked independently of changes in top peripheral T cell clonotypes.

CDR3 length: 16 residues. V lost 2 bases to trimming and J lost 0 bases, with 11 bases between them. Germline CDR1 and CDR2: MDHEN and SYDVKM. Documented time point: week 5, during vaccination. Mutant IDH1 20-mer peptide, at 300 ug, made up each vaccine dose, with topical imiquimod. Generated by immunoSEQ multiplex PCR, the TCRdb table keeps only in-frame clones and is missing some. The table lists around 78,000 clones, around nine tenths of them singletons. V gene TRBV28 combines with J gene TRBJ2-1; no reliable D call. The origin of this receptor is a woman aged 50 to 65 with glioma. Source: PBMCs, taken from a glioma patient whose treatment included an IDH1 peptide vaccine. The CDR3 DNA is TGTGCCAGCAGTTTAGGTTTCGTTGGCTCCTACAATGAGCAGTTCTTC. The encoded protein is CASSLGFVGSYNEQFF.